These 21 T cell receptor beta chains originate from one sample sequenced in a study of cytomegalovirus exposure and HLA in healthy donors. In the PCR, 60 Vbeta and 13 Jbeta primers were used. The data were produced by immunoSEQ multiplex PCR, yet TCRdb's version contains in-frame clones alone and is incomplete. The data show 150,000 to 200,000 clones, 62% seen once. Sequenced: PBMCs. All receptors derive from a man between 40 and 49 years old in good health and CMV-seronegative.

This chain joins TRBV4-1 and TRBJ1-4, with 7 bases matching TRBD1. J gave up 8 bases and V 4 bases, and 13 bases lay outside the gene matches. In germline, CDR1 is MGHRA, CDR2 YSYEKL. This CDR3 has 16 amino acids. CDR3 sequence reads: CASSRGTVQPGEKLFF. CDR3 DNA: TGCGCCAGCAGCCGAGGGACAGTCCAACCGGGGGAAAAACTGTTTTTT.

This clone came up a few times. Written as DNA, the CDR3 is TGTGCCAGCAGCTCCAACGGAGCGAGTGCCAAAAACATTCAGTACTTC. Its translation: CASSSNGASAKNIQYF. The chain links TRBV11-2 to TRBJ2-4; D is ambiguous. The CDR3 spans 16 residues. Between the trimmed V and J ends, which lost 4 bases and 1 base, there was a span of 14 bases. The germline V gene has CDR1 SGHAT and CDR2 FQNNGV.

The genes are TRBV4-1 and TRBJ2-5; 8 nucleotides line up with TRBD2. Unmatched junction bases numbered 7, after V lost 8 bases and J lost 5 bases. This CDR3 has 13 residues. Germline lookup yields CDR1 MGHRA and CDR2 YSYEKL. CDR3 in DNA: TGCGCCAGCCAGCGGGGGCCGGGGGAGACCCAGTACTTC. Its protein is CASQRGPGETQYF.

This chain links TRBV5-1 with TRBJ1-3; D gene ambiguous. CDR3 size: 15 residues. V was pared by 0 bases and J by 8 bases, with 15 bases between. CDR1 is SGHRS, CDR2 YFSETQ, per germline. The CDR3 nucleotides are TGCGCCAGCAGCTTGGCAACTTCCCTTGCGGACACCATATATTTT. It encodes CASSLATSLADTIYF.

This clone was recorded once. This chain joins TRBV19 and TRBJ1-2, with D tentatively TRBD1 (6 bases). The CDR3 sequence is 14 residues long. Trimming removed 10 bases from V and 2 bases from J, with 17 bases in between. Germline assignment: CDR1 LNHDA and CDR2 SQIVND (reference sequence). CDR3 protein: CAKKQQGSNYGYTF. CDR3 DNA: TGTGCCAAAAAGCAACAGGGATCAAACTATGGCTACACCTTC.

The chain uses TRBV6-1 and TRBJ2-2, with 12 bases identical to TRBD1. The V and J ends lost 6 bases and 6 bases, in that order; junction bases with no gene match: 5. Germline-derived CDR1 and CDR2 are MNHNS and SASEGT. The CDR3 spans 15 residues. CDR3 nucleotide sequence: TGTGCCAGCAGGCCGGGACAGGGGGCTTCCGGGGAGCTGTTTTTT. This encodes CASRPGQGASGELFF.

V usage is TRBV7-2 and J usage is TRBJ2-1; 7 positions agree with TRBD1. This CDR3 is built from 14 residues. The junction had 4 bases not matched to a gene; V was cut back by 5 bases and J by 3 bases. Per the germline V gene, CDR1 is SGHTA and CDR2 is FQGNSA. CDR3 region: CASSPDRRYNEQFF. CDR3 coding DNA: TGTGCCAGCAGCCCGGACAGGCGCTACAATGAGCAGTTCTTC.

The rearrangement links TRBV2 to TRBJ2-5; weak D call: TRBD1 (6 bases). Trimming took off 6 bases at V and 0 bases at J, with 14 bases between the two ends. Germline-derived CDR1 and CDR2 are SNHLY and FYNNEI. The CDR3 extends over 15 amino acids. The DNA of the CDR3 is TGTGCCAGCAGGATCCAGGACAGTTACCAAGAGACCCAGTACTTC. Translation gives CASRIQDSYQETQYF.

V gene TRBV4-2 combines with J gene TRBJ2-4; D is possibly TRBD1 (5 bases). The CDR3 contains 16 residues. Trimming cost V 3 bases and J 5 bases, with 17 bases left between them. Germline CDR1 is LGHNA and CDR2 is YNFKEQ. In nucleotides, the CDR3 is TGTGCCAGCAGCCAGGGGCATGGGTCGGTTCAAAACATTCAGTACTTC. It specifies CASSQGHGSVQNIQYF.

The chain couples TRBV30 to TRBJ2-7; the D gene is possibly TRBD2 (5 bases). This CDR3 has 14 amino acids. Per the germline V gene, CDR1 is GTSNPN and CDR2 is SVGIG (reference sequence). V was cut by 5 bases and J by 0 bases, with 14 bases left in between. The CDR3 here is CAWDGRGSSYEQYF. CDR3 nucleotide sequence: TGTGCCTGGGACGGACGGGGAAGCTCCTACGAGCAGTACTTC.

J is TRBJ1-6 and V is TRBV6-1, with D perhaps matching TRBD1 (5 bases). The CDR3 runs to 13 residues. The germline V gene encodes CDR1 MNHNS and CDR2 SASEGT. Between the trimmed V and J ends, which lost 7 bases and 9 bases, there was a span of 13 bases. The CDR3 nucleotides are TGTGCCAGCATCGGCAGGGCAGCTTCACCCCTCCACTTT. This translates into CASIGRAASPLHF.

This clone has just a few counts. The same CDR3 can be traced to other DNA sequences in this sample. V is TRBV5-1 and J is TRBJ1-1; 7 nucleotides agree with TRBD1. The CDR3 totals 13 residues. CDR1 is SGHRS and CDR2 is YFSETQ in the germline V gene. V was clipped by 0 bases and J by 4 bases; unmatched bases: 0. This CDR3 reads CASSLDRGTEAFF. In DNA, the CDR3 is TGCGCCAGCAGCTTGGACAGGGGCACTGAAGCTTTCTTT.

V usage is TRBV5-1 and J usage is TRBJ1-3; TRBD1 aligns across 9 bases. V shed 4 bases and J 4 bases; nucleotides not matched to a gene: 9. This CDR3 has 16 amino acids. Germline CDR1 and CDR2: SGHRS and YFSETQ. The CDR3 region is CASSLAGTGYGNTIYF. CDR3 DNA: TGCGCCAGCAGCCTCGCCGGGACAGGGTACGGAAACACCATATATTTT.

The chain employs TRBV29-1 and TRBJ2-2; 9 nucleotides line up with TRBD2. The CDR3 loop spans 16 amino acids. Losses at the gene ends were 5 bases for V and 6 bases for J; bases not matched to a gene: 13. Germline loops: CDR1 SQVTM, CDR2 ANQGSEA. CDR3 sequence (DNA): TGCAGCGTTCGCTACCCGACTAGCGGCTCCTCCGGGGAGCTGTTTTTT. Protein product: CSVRYPTSGSSGELFF.

The V call is TRBV30, the J call TRBJ1-2; no clear D gene. The germline V gene encodes CDR1 GTSNPN and CDR2 SVGIG (reference sequence). The CDR3 sequence is 10 residues long. V was trimmed by 1 base and J by 6 bases, leaving 3 bases between them. CDR3 nucleotides: TGTGCCTGGAGTGGCGATGGCTACACCTTC. It is translated as CAWSGDGYTF.

On this clone itself: The identical CDR3 is also encoded by other nucleotide sequences in the sample. The chain combines TRBV18 with TRBJ1-2; 10 bases are a match to TRBD1. The CDR3 extends over 14 amino acids. Germline V gives CDR1 KGHSH, CDR2 LQKENI. Losses at the gene ends were 3 bases for V and 3 bases for J; bases not matched to a gene: 1. The CDR3 sequence: CASSPGTGDYGYTF. In DNA, the CDR3 is TGTGCCAGCTCACCCGGGACAGGGGACTATGGCTACACCTTC.

The rearrangement links TRBV19 to TRBJ1-2; 10 bases agree with TRBD1. Unmatched junction bases numbered 3, after V lost 4 bases and J lost 4 bases. CDR1 is LNHDA and CDR2 is SQIVND in the germline V gene (reference sequence). The CDR3 consists of 14 residues. CDR3 sequence: CASSTGTGAYGYTF. CDR3 bases: TGTGCCAGTAGTACCGGGACAGGGGCCTATGGCTACACCTTC.

This chain connects TRBV27 to TRBJ2-6; TRBD2 is a possible D gene (6 bases). CDR3 length: 14 amino acids. Germline CDR1 MNHEY, CDR2 SMNVEV (reference sequence). Between the trimmed V and J ends, which lost 5 bases and 2 bases, there was a span of 7 bases. CDR3 in amino acids: CASSRGTGANVLTF. As DNA, the CDR3 is TGTGCCAGCAGTCGGGGGACTGGGGCCAACGTCCTGACTTTC. The full variable domain, rest sourced from reference TRBV27 and TRBJ2-6, is EAQVTQNPRYLITVTGKKLTVTCSQNMNHEYMSWYRQDPGLGLRQIYYSMNVEVTDKGDVPEGYKVSRKEKRNFPLILESPSPNQTSLYFCASSRGTGANVLTFGAGSRLTVL.

The chain combines TRBV7-6 with TRBJ2-7; possible D gene TRBD2, 5 bases. Trimming removed 5 bases from V and 5 bases from J, with 10 bases in between. The CDR3 is 12 residues long. Per the germline V gene, CDR1 is SGHVS and CDR2 is FNYEAQ. The CDR3 sequence is CASSQPGDEQYF. The DNA of the CDR3 is TGTGCCAGCAGCCAGCCCGGGGACGAGCAGTACTTC.

The V gene is TRBV27, the J gene TRBJ2-2; D is perhaps TRBD1 (5 bases). The V and J ends lost 2 bases and 0 bases respectively, with 10 bases between them. Germline CDR1 MNHEY, CDR2 SMNVEV (reference sequence). The CDR3 runs 16 residues. The CDR3 coding sequence is TGTGCCAGCAGTTTAACAGGACGGACGAACACCGGGGAGCTGTTTTTT. It is translated as CASSLTGRTNTGELFF.

In this sample, this clone turned up once. The gene calls are TRBV18 and TRBJ1-3, with no clear D. V lost 3 bases and J lost 2, with 14 bases in between. From germline, CDR1 is KGHSH and CDR2 LQKENI. The CDR3 consists of 16 residues. The CDR3: CASSPSGLQAGNTIYF. The DNA for the CDR3 is TGTGCCAGCTCACCTAGCGGCCTCCAGGCTGGAAACACCATATATTTT.